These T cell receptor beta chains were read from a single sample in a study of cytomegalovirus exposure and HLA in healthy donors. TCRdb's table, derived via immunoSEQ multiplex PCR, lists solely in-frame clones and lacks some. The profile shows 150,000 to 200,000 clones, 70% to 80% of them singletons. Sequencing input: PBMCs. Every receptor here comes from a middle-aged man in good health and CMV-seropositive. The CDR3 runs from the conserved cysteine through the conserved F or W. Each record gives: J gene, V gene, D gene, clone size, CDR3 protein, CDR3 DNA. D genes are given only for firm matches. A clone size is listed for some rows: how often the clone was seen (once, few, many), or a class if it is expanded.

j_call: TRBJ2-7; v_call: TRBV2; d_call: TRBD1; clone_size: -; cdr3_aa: CASSERRTGYEQYF; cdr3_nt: TGTGCCAGCAGTGAACGGCGGACAGGTTACGAGCAGTACTTC
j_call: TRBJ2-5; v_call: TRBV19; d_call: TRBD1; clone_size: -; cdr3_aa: CASSLSRGPQETQYF; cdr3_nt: TGTGCCAGTAGTCTCAGCAGGGGGCCCCAAGAGACCCAGTACTTC
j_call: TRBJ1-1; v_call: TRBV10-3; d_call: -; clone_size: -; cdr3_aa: CAISESRGSVNTEAFF; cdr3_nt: TGTGCCATCAGTGAGTCAAGGGGCTCGGTGAACACTGAAGCTTTCTTT
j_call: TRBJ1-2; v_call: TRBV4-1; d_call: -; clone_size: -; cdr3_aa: CASSQGPRGFYGYTF; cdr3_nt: TGCGCCAGCAGCCAAGGTCCTCGGGGTTTCTATGGCTACACCTTC
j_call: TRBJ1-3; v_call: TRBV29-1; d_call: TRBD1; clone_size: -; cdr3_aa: CSVHTGGAGGNTIYF; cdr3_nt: TGCAGCGTTCATACAGGGGGCGCAGGAGGAAACACCATATATTTT
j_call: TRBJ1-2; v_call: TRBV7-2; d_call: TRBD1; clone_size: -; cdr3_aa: CASSLAIGQGRGYGYTF; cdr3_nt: TGTGCCAGCAGCTTAGCGATCGGACAGGGAAGAGGGTATGGCTACACCTTC
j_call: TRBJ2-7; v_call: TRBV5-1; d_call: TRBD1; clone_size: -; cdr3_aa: CASSSPGTGDYEQYF; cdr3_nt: TGCGCCAGCAGCTCGCCCGGGACAGGGGACTACGAGCAGTACTTC
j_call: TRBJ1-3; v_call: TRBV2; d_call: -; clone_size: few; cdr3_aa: CASSDSTGSGNTIYF; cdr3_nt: TGTGCCAGCAGTGACTCAACGGGTTCAGGAAACACCATATATTTT
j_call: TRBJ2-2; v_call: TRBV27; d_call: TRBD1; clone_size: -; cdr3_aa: CASSPHAGTEGTGELFF; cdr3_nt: TGTGCCAGCAGTCCCCACGCCGGGACAGAAGGGACCGGGGAGCTGTTTTTT
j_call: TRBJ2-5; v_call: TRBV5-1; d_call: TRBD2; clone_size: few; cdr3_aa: CASSSGTSGVRRETQYF; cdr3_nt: TGCGCCAGCAGCTCGGGGACTAGCGGGGTTCGACGTGAGACCCAGTACTTC
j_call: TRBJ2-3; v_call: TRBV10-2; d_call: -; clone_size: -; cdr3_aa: CASSGLQSTDTQYF; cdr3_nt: TGCGCCAGCAGTGGCCTACAGAGCACAGATACGCAGTATTTT
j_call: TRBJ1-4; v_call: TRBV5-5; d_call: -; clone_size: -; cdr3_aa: CASSLDLLSRELFF; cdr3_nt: TGTGCCAGCAGCTTGGACCTTTTATCCCGGGAACTGTTTTTT
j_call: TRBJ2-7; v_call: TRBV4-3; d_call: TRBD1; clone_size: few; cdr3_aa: CASSPRTGPYEQYF; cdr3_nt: TGCGCCAGCAGCCCGAGGACAGGGCCGTACGAGCAGTACTTC
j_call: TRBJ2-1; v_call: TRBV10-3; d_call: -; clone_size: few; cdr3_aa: CAISLGAPWDDEQFF; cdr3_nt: TGTGCCATCAGTCTGGGGGCGCCGTGGGATGATGAGCAGTTCTTC
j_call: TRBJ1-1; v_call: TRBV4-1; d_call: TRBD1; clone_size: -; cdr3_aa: CASSQDGGQGAYNAFF; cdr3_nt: TGCGCCAGCAGCCAAGATGGCGGACAGGGGGCTTACAACGCTTTCTTT
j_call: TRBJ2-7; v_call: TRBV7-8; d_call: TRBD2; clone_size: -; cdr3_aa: CASSLGTSGGAGSYEQYF; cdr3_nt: TGTGCCAGCAGCTTAGGGACTAGCGGGGGGGCCGGCTCCTACGAGCAGTACTTC
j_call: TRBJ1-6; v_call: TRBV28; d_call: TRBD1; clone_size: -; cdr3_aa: CASTPVGQVNSPLHF; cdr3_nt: TGTGCCAGCACCCCCGTGGGACAGGTCAATTCACCCCTCCACTTT
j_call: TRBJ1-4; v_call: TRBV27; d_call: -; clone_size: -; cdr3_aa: CASSFRGGREKLFF; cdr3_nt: TGTGCCAGCAGTTTCCGGGGAGGACGTGAAAAACTGTTTTTT
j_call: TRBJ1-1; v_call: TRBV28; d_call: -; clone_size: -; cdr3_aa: CASSLTRSNTEAFF; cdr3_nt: TGTGCCAGCAGTTTAACAAGATCGAACACTGAAGCTTTCTTT
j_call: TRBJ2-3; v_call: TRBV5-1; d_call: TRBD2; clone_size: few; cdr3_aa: CASSFRGGAEDTQYF; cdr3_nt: TGCGCCAGCAGCTTTCGGGGGGGGGCCGAAGATACGCAGTATTTT
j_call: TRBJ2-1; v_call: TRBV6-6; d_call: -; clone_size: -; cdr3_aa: CASSYVSSYNEQFF; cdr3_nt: TGTGCCAGCAGTTACGTCAGTTCCTACAATGAGCAGTTCTTC
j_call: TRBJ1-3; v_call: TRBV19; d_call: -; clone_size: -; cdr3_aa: CASSKQGISGNTIYF; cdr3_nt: TGTGCCAGTAGTAAGCAGGGGATCTCTGGAAACACCATATATTTT
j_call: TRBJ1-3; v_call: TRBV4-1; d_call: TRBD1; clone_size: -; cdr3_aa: CASSHPGQGVFGNTIYF; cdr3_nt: TGCGCCAGCAGTCATCCGGGACAGGGGGTTTTTGGAAACACCATATATTTT
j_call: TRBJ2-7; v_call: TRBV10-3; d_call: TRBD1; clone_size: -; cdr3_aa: CAISEMDRGYEQYF; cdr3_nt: TGTGCCATCAGTGAGATGGACAGGGGCTACGAGCAGTACTTC
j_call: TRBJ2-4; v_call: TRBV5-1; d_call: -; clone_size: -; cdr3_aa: CASRLDPENIQYF; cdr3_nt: TGCGCCAGCAGACTCGACCCGGAGAACATTCAGTACTTC
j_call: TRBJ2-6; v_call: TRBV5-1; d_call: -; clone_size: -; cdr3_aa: CASSLSGVSGANVLTF; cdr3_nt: TGCGCCAGCAGCTTGTCAGGGGTCTCTGGGGCCAACGTCCTGACTTTC
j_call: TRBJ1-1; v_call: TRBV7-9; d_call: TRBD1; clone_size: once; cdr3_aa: CASSNGDRGKSLNTEAFF; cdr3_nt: TGTGCCAGCAGCAACGGGGACAGGGGAAAGTCCTTGAACACTGAAGCTTTCTTT
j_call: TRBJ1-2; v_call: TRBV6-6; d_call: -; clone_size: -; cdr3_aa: CASIGDGYTF; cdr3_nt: TGTGCCAGCATCGGTGATGGCTACACCTTC
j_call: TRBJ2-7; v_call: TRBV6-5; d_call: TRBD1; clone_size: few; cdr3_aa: CASSTRTGSDEQYF; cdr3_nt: TGTGCCAGCAGTACCCGGACAGGGTCAGACGAGCAGTACTTC
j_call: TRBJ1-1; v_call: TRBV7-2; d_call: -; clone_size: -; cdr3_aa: CASSRHLNTEAFF; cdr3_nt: TGTGCCAGCAGCCGACACCTGAACACTGAAGCTTTCTTT
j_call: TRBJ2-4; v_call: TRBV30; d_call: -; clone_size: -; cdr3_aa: CAWSVGSGGNIQYF; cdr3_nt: TGTGCCTGGAGTGTAGGCTCAGGAGGAAACATTCAGTACTTC
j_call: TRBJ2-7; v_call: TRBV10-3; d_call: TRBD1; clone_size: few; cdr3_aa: CAISEARDRTYEQYF; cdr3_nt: TGTGCCATCAGTGAGGCCCGGGACAGGACCTACGAGCAGTACTTC
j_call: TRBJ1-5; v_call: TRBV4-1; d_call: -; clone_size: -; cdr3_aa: CASSQGPTGSSGNQPQHF; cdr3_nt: TGCGCCAGCAGCCAAGGGCCGACAGGCAGCAGCGGCAATCAGCCCCAGCATTTT
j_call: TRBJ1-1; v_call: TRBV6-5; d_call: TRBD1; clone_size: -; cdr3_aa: CASSSYRGAITEAFF; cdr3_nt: TGTGCCAGCAGTTCCTACAGGGGCGCGATTACTGAAGCTTTCTTT
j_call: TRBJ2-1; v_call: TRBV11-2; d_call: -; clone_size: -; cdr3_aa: CASGQGWNEQFF; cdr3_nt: TGTGCCAGCGGTCAGGGATGGAATGAGCAGTTCTTC
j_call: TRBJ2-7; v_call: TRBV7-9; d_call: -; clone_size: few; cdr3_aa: CASSHRRGSYEQYF; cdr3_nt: TGTGCCAGCAGCCATCGACGGGGCTCCTACGAGCAGTACTTC
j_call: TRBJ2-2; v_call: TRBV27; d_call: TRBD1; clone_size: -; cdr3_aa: CASSRYSLRDRDFAGELFF; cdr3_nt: TGTGCCAGCAGCCGATATTCTTTACGGGACAGGGATTTCGCCGGGGAGCTGTTTTTT
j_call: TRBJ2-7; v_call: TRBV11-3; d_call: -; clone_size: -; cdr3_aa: CASSSTGFGEQYF; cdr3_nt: TGTGCCAGCAGCTCCACAGGGTTCGGCGAGCAGTACTTC
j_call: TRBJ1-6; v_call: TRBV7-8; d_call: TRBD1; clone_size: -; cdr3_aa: CASSLGGDRGNPNSPLHF; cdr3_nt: TGTGCCAGCAGCTTAGGGGGGGACAGGGGTAATCCGAATTCACCCCTCCACTTT
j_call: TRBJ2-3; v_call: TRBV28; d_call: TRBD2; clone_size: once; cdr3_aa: CASSPPGTSGLTDTQYF; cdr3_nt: TGTGCCAGCAGTCCGCCCGGGACTAGCGGACTCACAGATACGCAGTATTTT
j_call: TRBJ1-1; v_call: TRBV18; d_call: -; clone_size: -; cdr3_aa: CASSLQGNTEAFF; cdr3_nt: TGTGCCAGCTCTCTTCAGGGGAACACTGAAGCTTTCTTT
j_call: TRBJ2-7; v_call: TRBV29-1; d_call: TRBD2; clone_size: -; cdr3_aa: CSVGPPSGGQYF; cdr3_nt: TGCAGCGTTGGGCCTCCTAGCGGGGGGCAGTACTTC
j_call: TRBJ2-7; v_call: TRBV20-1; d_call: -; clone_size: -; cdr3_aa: CSARDSTRQYF; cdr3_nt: TGCAGTGCTAGAGATTCTACGAGGCAGTACTTC
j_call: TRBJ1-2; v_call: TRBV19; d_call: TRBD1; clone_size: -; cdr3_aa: CASSIGQGMGGYTF; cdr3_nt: TGTGCCAGTAGTATCGGACAGGGGATGGGTGGCTACACCTTC
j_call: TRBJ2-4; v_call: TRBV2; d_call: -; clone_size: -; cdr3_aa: CASNPDSKNIQYF; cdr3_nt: TGTGCCAGCAACCCGGACAGCAAAAACATTCAGTACTTC
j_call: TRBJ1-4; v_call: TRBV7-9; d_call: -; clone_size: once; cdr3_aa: CASSLGLTTNEKLFF; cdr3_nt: TGTGCCAGCAGCTTAGGCCTAACAACTAATGAAAAACTGTTTTTT